Presented here are 13 T cell receptor beta chains from one specimen sequenced in a study of prognosis after radiotherapy for stage I lung cancer. TCR beta CDR3 amplification from genomic DNA was performed by two-round multiplex PCR. Gene-specific primers for each TRBV and TRBJ gene drove first-round PCR. Using its own MiXCR run on the multiplex PCR reads, TCRdb lists one record per CDR3 protein. The sample includes under 20,000 distinct CDR3 sequences, around 40% of them seen just once. The sequencing used PBMCs, collected before or after stereotactic body radiation therapy (not recorded which). These receptors all stem from a donor aged 50 or older with non-small cell lung cancer.

As concerns this clonotype: Its ends do not fully match the called genes, so a read error is possible. This chain uses TRBV28 with TRBJ1-4; maybe TRBD1 (6 bases). This CDR3 spans 15 amino acids. Germline CDR1 reads MDHEN; CDR2 reads SYDVKM. The CDR3 sequence is CASSWGRVTNEKLFF. In DNA, the CDR3 is TGTGCCAGCAGTTGGGGGCGGGTTACTAACGAAAAACTGTTTTTT.

This clonotype was seen once. The CDR3 is CASSSWTGFHEQYF. The CDR3, as DNA: TGTGCCAGCAGTTCCTGGACAGGGTTCCACGAGCAGTACTTC. The chain is built from TRBV28 and TRBJ2-7; TRBD1 matches at 8 bases. CDR1 is MDHEN and CDR2 is SYDVKM in the germline V gene. The CDR3 length is 14 residues. V shed 4 bases, J shed 5 bases, and the junction held 7 bases outside the gene matches.

The table lists this clonotype with a few counts. A far larger clone is off by one base, so a read error is likely. The chain employs TRBV11-2 and TRBJ2-7; D unclear. CDR3 size: 14 residues. Germline loops: CDR1 SGHAT, CDR2 FQNNGV. The CDR3 protein is CASSLEAVFYEQYF. CDR3 nucleotide sequence: TGTGCCAGCAGTTTAGAGGCAGTCTTCTACGAGCAGTACTTC.

This rearrangement joins TRBV9 to TRBJ2-7, with TRBD2 matching 15 bases. Germline CDR1 SGDLS, CDR2 YYNGEE. V was clipped by 0 bases and J by 6 bases; unmatched bases: 7. This CDR3 is built from 17 residues. The chain's CDR3 is CASSVGSGLAGGIEQYF. CDR3 DNA: TGTGCCAGCAGCGTAGGATCGGGACTAGCGGGGGGTATCGAGCAGTACTTC.

This clonotype was picked up many times. The chain has TRBV28 and TRBJ2-7, with 8 positions matching TRBD2. Germline CDR1 reads MDHEN; CDR2 reads SYDVKM. The CDR3 is 15 amino acids. The ends lost 5 bases at V and 2 bases at J; junction bases unmatched: 8. The CDR3 coding sequence is TGTGCCAGCAGTCAACCGAGACTAGCGCCCTACGAGCAGTACTTC. This encodes CASSQPRLAPYEQYF. Together with reference TRBV28 and TRBJ2-7, the CDR3 gives the full variable domain: DVKVTQSSRYLVKRTGEKVFLECVQDMDHENMFWYRQDPGLGLRLIYFSYDVKMKEKGDIPEGYSVSREKKERFSLILESASTNQTSMYLCASSQPRLAPYEQYFGPGTRLTVT.

This clonotype was observed a single time. The junction does not match germline at one end; this may be a read error. V is TRBV2 and J is TRBJ2-7; 9 nucleotides agree with TRBD2. CDR1 and CDR2 (germline): SNHLY, FYNNEI. This CDR3 comprises 15 residues. The CDR3 coding sequence is TGTTCCAGCAGTCTGACTAGCGGATTTTCCTACGAGCGGTACTTC. Translated, it gives CSSSLTSGFSYERYF.

This clonotype is termed medium-sized. This chain joins TRBV7-9 and TRBJ1-2, with unresolved D. Germline V gives CDR1 SEHNR, CDR2 FQNEAQ (reference sequence). The CDR3 has 13 amino acids. Trimming took 3 bases from V and 12 from J, leaving 17 bases between them. This chain's CDR3 is CASSLEDGFRDTF. In DNA, the CDR3 is TGTGCCAGCAGCTTGGAGGACGGTTTCCGGGACACCTTC.

The chain uses TRBV11-1 and TRBJ2-2; the match to TRBD2 covers 8 bases. Germline CDR1 is SGHAT and CDR2 is FQDESV (reference sequence). V shed 5 bases and J 7 bases; nucleotides not matched to a gene: 9. This CDR3 comprises 15 residues. The CDR3 region is CASSLRSGEDGELFF. The CDR3 bases are TGTGCCAGCAGCCTGCGTAGCGGGGAGGACGGGGAGCTGTTTTTT.

In this sample, this clonotype turned up many times. The chain recombines TRBV6-5 with TRBJ2-7; 10 bases are a match to TRBD2. After removal of 6 bases from V and 2 bases from J, the junction contained 7 bases not matched to a gene. Per the germline V gene, CDR1 is MNHEY and CDR2 is SVGAGI. The CDR3 has 15 amino acids. The CDR3 spells CASRLQAGGAYEQYF. The CDR3 coding sequence is TGTGCCAGCAGACTTCAAGCGGGAGGGGCCTACGAGCAGTACTTC.

Points on this clonotype: A much larger clone lies a single base off, so this may be a read error. The V and J genes are TRBV7-8 and TRBJ1-1, with a tentative D call TRBD1 (5 bases). The length of the CDR3 is 12 residues. Trimming stripped 8 bases from V and 7 bases from J, with 14 bases between. The germline V gene has CDR1 SGHVS and CDR2 FQNEAQ. As DNA, the CDR3 is TGTGCCAGCGCGGGGCTCAGGCATGAAGCTTTCTTT. Protein: CASAGLRHEAFF.

This clonotype was seen at least ten times. The chain links TRBV5-1 to TRBJ1-1, with TRBD1 identical over 7 bases. CDR1 and CDR2 (germline): SGHRS, YFSETQ. The V and J ends lost 4 bases and 5 bases, in that order; junction bases with no gene match: 11. The CDR3 covers 15 residues. In DNA, the CDR3 is TGCGCCAGCAGCCAGCCGGACAGGATGTGGACTGAAGCTTTCTTT. It codes for CASSQPDRMWTEAFF. The variable domain in full, completed from reference TRBV5-1 and TRBJ1-1, reads KAGVTQTPRYLIKTRGQQVTLSCSPISGHRSVSWYQQTPGQGLQFLFEYFSETQRNKGNFPGRFSGRQFSNSRSEMNVSTLELGDSALYLCASSQPDRMWTEAFFGQGTRLTVV.

This clonotype was seen at least ten times. The chain links TRBV2 to TRBJ2-5; 9 nucleotides align to TRBD1. In germline, CDR1 is SNHLY, CDR2 FYNNEI. CDR3 size: 15 residues. Trimming removed 8 bases from V and 9 bases from J; junction bases left unmatched: 16. CDR3 in amino acids: CASQRSGTGFRAQYF. DNA of the CDR3: TGTGCCAGCCAACGATCCGGGACAGGGTTTCGGGCCCAGTACTTC.

By share, this clonotype counts as medium-sized. The chain uses TRBV28 and TRBJ2-7; D ambiguous. In germline, CDR1 is MDHEN, CDR2 SYDVKM. The CDR3 spans 14 residues. Trimming pared 0 bases from V and 4 bases from J, leaving 10 bases between. The CDR3 loop is CASSLWRLDYEQYF. CDR3 nucleotides: TGTGCCAGCAGTTTATGGCGCCTTGATTACGAGCAGTACTTC.